These 20 T cell receptor beta chains were all obtained from the same sample, sequenced in a study of cytomegalovirus exposure and HLA in healthy donors. Profiled with immunoSEQ multiplex PCR; TCRdb holds only in-frame clones, not every one. The sample contains under 200,000 clones, about 81% of which appear only once. The specimen was PBMCs. Receptor source: a woman in her 30s in good health and CMV-seronegative.

The J gene is TRBJ2-3, the V gene TRBV11-2; TRBD1 is a possible D gene (6 bases). This CDR3 spans 16 amino acids. Germline CDR1 SGHAT, CDR2 FQNNGV. The V end lost 2 bases, the J end lost 3 bases, and 15 bases lay between the germline ends. The CDR3 sequence is CASSLLGPGVTDTQYF. Written as DNA, the CDR3 is TGTGCCAGCAGCTTACTAGGGCCAGGGGTAACAGATACGCAGTATTTT.

The chain joins TRBV5-4 to TRBJ2-6; a possible D gene is TRBD1 (5 bases). CDR3 length: 14 residues. Looked up from germline, CDR1 is SGHNT and CDR2 is YYREEE (reference sequence). With 4 bases removed from V and 4 bases from J, the gap between germline ends came to 9 bases. The CDR3 loop is CASSQGSGANVLTF. CDR3 coding DNA: TGTGCCAGCAGCCAGGGTTCCGGGGCCAACGTCCTGACTTTC.

This chain's CDR3 is CASSEREGEQFF. Here the CDR3 DNA reads TGTGCCAGCAGTGAACGGGAGGGAGAGCAGTTCTTC. This chain joins TRBV2 and TRBJ2-1; TRBD2 agrees at 8 bases. Germline values: CDR1 SNHLY, CDR2 FYNNEI. The V and J ends lost 2 bases and 10 bases, in that order; junction bases with no gene match: 1. The length of the CDR3 is 12 residues.

CDR3 in DNA: TGTGCCAGCGAGGTTGTTGATGGCTACACCTTC. Encoded protein: CASEVVDGYTF. The rearrangement uses TRBV21-1 and TRBJ1-2. TRBV21-1 is assigned pseudogene status. The CDR3 loop spans 11 amino acids.

CDR3 sequence reads: CAWITDRDYTGYGYTF. CDR3 bases: TGTGCCTGGATTACGGACAGGGATTATACGGGCTATGGCTACACCTTC. The chain is built from TRBV30 and TRBJ1-2; 8 nucleotides agree with TRBD1. V lost 4 bases and J lost 4; bases outside the gene matches: 14. The CDR3 totals 16 residues. Germline values: CDR1 GTSNPN, CDR2 SVGIG (reference sequence).

The chain uses TRBV30 and TRBJ2-1; 8 bases are shared with TRBD1. Germline-derived CDR1 and CDR2 are GTSNPN and SVGIG (reference sequence). J gave up 3 bases and V 2 bases, and 9 bases lay outside the gene matches. The CDR3 has 16 residues. The CDR3 protein is CAWSPWTGKGYNEQFF. CDR3 bases: TGTGCCTGGAGTCCCTGGACAGGGAAGGGCTACAATGAGCAGTTCTTC. Based on the CDR3 plus reference TRBV30 and TRBJ2-1, the full variable domain is SQTIHQWPATLVQPVGSPLSLECTVEGTSNPNLYWYRQAAGRGLQLLFYSVGIGQISSEVPQNLSASRPQDRQFILSSKKLLLSDSGFYLCAWSPWTGKGYNEQFFGPGTRLTVL.

The V call is TRBV19, the J call TRBJ1-5; TRBD1 matches at 8 bases. Germline V gene data show CDR1 as LNHDA and CDR2 as SQIVND (reference sequence). V was pared by 4 bases and J by 5 bases, with 7 bases of the junction left unmatched. This CDR3 comprises 15 residues. Here the CDR3 reads CASSRQGIGYQPQHF. In DNA, the CDR3 is TGTGCCAGTAGTAGACAGGGGATAGGGTATCAGCCCCAGCATTTT.

J is TRBJ2-5 and V is TRBV19; 7 bases are shared with TRBD1. The trim removed 5 bases at V and 1 base at J, leaving 7 bases unmatched. CDR1 is LNHDA and CDR2 is SQIVND in the germline V gene (reference sequence). The CDR3 sequence is 15 residues long. The CDR3 DNA is TGTGCCAGTAGTCCCAGACAGGGAATCCAAGAGACCCAGTACTTC. Translated, it gives CASSPRQGIQETQYF.

This clone has more than one count but fewer than ten. V usage is TRBV6-1 and J usage is TRBJ1-2; the D gene is possibly TRBD1 (6 bases). This CDR3 is 14 amino acids long. From germline, CDR1 is MNHNS and CDR2 SASEGT. V lost 3 bases and J 6 bases, leaving 14 bases between the germline ends. As DNA, the CDR3 is TGTGCCAGCAGTGATTTCAGGGGCGAGAATGGCTACACCTTC. Its translation: CASSDFRGENGYTF.

The V and J genes are TRBV7-6 and TRBJ2-3; no clear D gene. V lost 1 base and J lost 2, with 10 bases in between. CDR3 length equals 15 residues. Looked up from germline, CDR1 is SGHVS and CDR2 is FNYEAQ. The CDR3 protein is CASSLGGGYTDTQYF. The CDR3 region has the DNA TGTGCCAGCAGCTTAGGTGGCGGTTACACAGATACGCAGTATTTT. The full variable domain, in which reference TRBV7-6 and TRBJ2-3 provide the parts outside the CDR3, is GAGVSQSPRYKVTKRGQDVALRCDPISGHVSLYWYRQALGQGPEFLTYFNYEAQQDKSGLPNDRFSAERPEGSISTLTIQRTEQRDSAMYRCASSLGGGYTDTQYFGPGTRLTVL.

V gene TRBV28 combines with J gene TRBJ2-7, with TRBD2 matching 9 bases. Trimming removed 5 bases from V and 2 bases from J; junction bases left unmatched: 4. The CDR3 is made up of 14 amino acids. From germline, CDR1 is MDHEN and CDR2 SYDVKM. The CDR3 loop reads CASSQAGGTYEQYF. CDR3 DNA sequence: TGTGCCAGCAGTCAAGCGGGGGGCACCTACGAGCAGTACTTC.

The rearrangement uses TRBV18 and TRBJ2-3; weak D call: TRBD2 (6 bases). This CDR3 comprises 16 residues. Germline CDR1 KGHSH, CDR2 LQKENI. Trimming removed 6 bases from V and 0 bases from J, with 16 bases in between. The CDR3 DNA reads TGTGCCAGCTCTACGTTCGGGAGCTCAAGCACAGATACGCAGTATTTT. The encoded protein is CASSTFGSSSTDTQYF.

This rearrangement joins TRBV19 to TRBJ2-7; possible D gene TRBD1, 6 bases. From germline, CDR1 is LNHDA and CDR2 SQIVND (reference sequence). The length of the CDR3 is 15 residues. The V gene lost 7 bases and the J gene lost 1 base, with 17 bases spanning the gap. For the CDR3, the DNA is TGTGCCAGTAATCAACAGGGAAGGGGGTCCTACGAGCAGTACTTC. This sequence encodes CASNQQGRGSYEQYF.

The chain carries TRBV6-1 and TRBJ1-2; the D gene is possibly TRBD1 (5 bases). This CDR3 is 15 amino acids long. Germline V gene lookup returns CDR1 MNHNS and CDR2 SASEGT. V lost 8 bases, J lost 0 bases, and 16 bases lay in between. This CDR3 reads CASSPGGTTNYGYTF. As DNA, the CDR3 is TGTGCCAGCTCCCCCGGGGGGACCACTAACTATGGCTACACCTTC.

This clone was recorded only once. The chain recombines TRBV2 with TRBJ2-1; D might be TRBD2 (5 bases). V was clipped by 5 bases and J by 7 bases, with 9 bases between them. Germline CDR1 SNHLY, CDR2 FYNNEI. CDR3 length: 12 amino acids. The CDR3, as DNA: TGTGCCAGCAGTAGTCGGGGTAATGAGCAGTTCTTC. It is translated as CASSSRGNEQFF.

V gene TRBV27 combines with J gene TRBJ2-7; 8 nucleotides line up with TRBD2. V shed 0 bases and J 2 bases; nucleotides not matched to a gene: 3. CDR3 length: 15 amino acids. The germline V gene has CDR1 MNHEY and CDR2 SMNVEV (reference sequence). The DNA of the CDR3 is TGTGCCAGCAGTTTATCCCGCGGGGGGACCTACGAGCAGTACTTC. It yields the protein CASSLSRGGTYEQYF.

The chain combines TRBV11-3 with TRBJ2-2; D possibly corresponds to TRBD2 (5 bases). Germline CDR1 reads SGHNT; CDR2 reads YENEEA. The V gene lost 6 bases and the J gene lost 4 bases, with 15 bases spanning the gap. CDR3 length: 15 amino acids. The CDR3 spells CASRGGGTSTGELFF. The CDR3 DNA reads as TGTGCCAGCAGGGGTGGAGGTACGAGCACCGGGGAGCTGTTTTTT.

This clone was found once. The genes are TRBV27 and TRBJ2-1, with D perhaps matching TRBD1 (6 bases). The length of the CDR3 is 10 residues. Per the germline V gene, CDR1 is MNHEY and CDR2 is SMNVEV (reference sequence). In nucleotides, the CDR3 is TGTGTTCCCAGGGGTGATGAGCAGTTCTTC. Encoded protein: CVPRGDEQFF.

The rearrangement uses TRBV18 and TRBJ2-1; 9 nucleotides agree with TRBD1. CDR1 KGHSH and CDR2 LQKENI come from the germline V gene. The CDR3 consists of 13 residues. The J segment lost 16 bases and the V segment lost 4 bases, leaving 11 bases of the junction unmatched. CDR3 amino acids: CASSRTGQGGIFF. CDR3 nucleotide sequence: TGTGCCAGCTCACGGACGGGACAGGGAGGTATATTCTTC.

This chain connects TRBV5-1 to TRBJ2-7; no firm D call. The CDR3 extends over 13 amino acids. The V gene's germline CDR1 is SGHRS and CDR2 YFSETQ. Trimming cost V 7 bases and J 3 bases, with 14 bases left between them. The CDR3 DNA is TGCGCCAGCGGAGCAGATAACTTCTACGAGCAGTACTTC. Translating gives CASGADNFYEQYF.